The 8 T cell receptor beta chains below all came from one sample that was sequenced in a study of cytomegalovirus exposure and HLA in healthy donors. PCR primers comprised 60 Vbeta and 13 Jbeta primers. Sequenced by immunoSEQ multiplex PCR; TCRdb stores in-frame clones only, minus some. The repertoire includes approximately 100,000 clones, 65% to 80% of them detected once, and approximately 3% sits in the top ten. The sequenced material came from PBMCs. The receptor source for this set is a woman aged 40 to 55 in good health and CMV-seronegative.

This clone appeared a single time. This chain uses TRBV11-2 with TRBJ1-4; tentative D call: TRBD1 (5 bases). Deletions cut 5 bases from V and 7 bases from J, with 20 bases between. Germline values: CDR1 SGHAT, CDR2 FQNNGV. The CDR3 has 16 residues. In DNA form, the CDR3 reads TGTGCCAGCAGCCGTCCCCCCGCGGGGCCCGTTGAAAAACTGTTTTTT. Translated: CASSRPPAGPVEKLFF. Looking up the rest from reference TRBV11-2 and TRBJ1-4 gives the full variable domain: EAGVAQSPRYKIIEKRQSVAFWCNPISGHATLYWYQQILGQGPKLLIQFQNNGVVDDSQLPKDRFSAERLKGVDSTLKIQPAKLEDSAVYLCASSRPPAGPVEKLFFGSGTQLSVL.

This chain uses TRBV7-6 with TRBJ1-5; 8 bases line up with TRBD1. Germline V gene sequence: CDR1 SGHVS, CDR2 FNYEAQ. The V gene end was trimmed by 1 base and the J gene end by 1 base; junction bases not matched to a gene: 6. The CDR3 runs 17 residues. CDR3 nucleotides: TGTGCCAGCAGCTTAGATGCAGGGGGCTCGAGCAATCAGCCCCAGCATTTT. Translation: CASSLDAGGSSNQPQHF.

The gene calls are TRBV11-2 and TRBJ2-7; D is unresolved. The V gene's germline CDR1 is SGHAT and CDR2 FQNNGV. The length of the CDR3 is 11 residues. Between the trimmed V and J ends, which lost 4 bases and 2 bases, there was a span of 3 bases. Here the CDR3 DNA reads TGTGCCAGCAGCTCCGCCTACGAGCAGTACTTC. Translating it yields CASSSAYEQYF. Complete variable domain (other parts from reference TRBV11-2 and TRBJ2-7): EAGVAQSPRYKIIEKRQSVAFWCNPISGHATLYWYQQILGQGPKLLIQFQNNGVVDDSQLPKDRFSAERLKGVDSTLKIQPAKLEDSAVYLCASSSAYEQYFGPGTRLTVT.

Written as DNA, the CDR3 is TGTGCCTGGAGTCAGGGTCGGAATGAAAAACTGTTTTTT. Translating gives CAWSQGRNEKLFF. J is TRBJ1-4 and V is TRBV30; TRBD1 might be the D (5 bases). Trimming removed 2 bases at V and 5 bases at J, with 9 bases between. The germline CDR1 and CDR2 sequences are GTSNPN and SVGIG (reference sequence). CDR3 length equals 13 residues.

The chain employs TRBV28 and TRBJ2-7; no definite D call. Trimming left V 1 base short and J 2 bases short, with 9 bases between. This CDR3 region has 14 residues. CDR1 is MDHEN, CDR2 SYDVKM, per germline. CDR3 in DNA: TGTGCCAGCAGTTTATCCGTCAGGCCCTACGAGCAGTACTTC. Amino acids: CASSLSVRPYEQYF.

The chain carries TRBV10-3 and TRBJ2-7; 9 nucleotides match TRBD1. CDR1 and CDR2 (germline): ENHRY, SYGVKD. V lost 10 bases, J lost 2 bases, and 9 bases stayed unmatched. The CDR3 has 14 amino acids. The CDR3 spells CATWDRELTYEQYF. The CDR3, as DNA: TGTGCCACCTGGGACAGGGAGTTAACCTACGAGCAGTACTTC.

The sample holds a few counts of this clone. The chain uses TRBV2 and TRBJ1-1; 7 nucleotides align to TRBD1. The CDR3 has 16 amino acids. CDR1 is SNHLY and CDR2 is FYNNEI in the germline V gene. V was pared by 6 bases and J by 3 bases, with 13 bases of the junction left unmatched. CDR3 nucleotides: TGTGCCAGCAGCCCCCCCCCGTGGGACAGCCACACTGAAGCTTTCTTT. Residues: CASSPPPWDSHTEAFF. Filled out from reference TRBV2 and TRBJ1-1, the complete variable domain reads EPEVTQTPSHQVTQMGQEVILRCVPISNHLYFYWYRQILGQKVEFLVSFYNNEISEKSEIFDDQFSVERPDGSNFTLKIRSTKLEDSAMYFCASSPPPWDSHTEAFFGQGTRLTVV.

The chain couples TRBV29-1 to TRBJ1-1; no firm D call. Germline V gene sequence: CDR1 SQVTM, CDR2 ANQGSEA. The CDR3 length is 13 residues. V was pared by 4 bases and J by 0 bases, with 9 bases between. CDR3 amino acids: CSVAQKVNTEAFF. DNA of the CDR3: TGCAGCGTTGCACAGAAAGTGAACACTGAAGCTTTCTTT. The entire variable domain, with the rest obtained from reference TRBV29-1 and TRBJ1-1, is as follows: SAVISQKPSRDICQRGTSLTIQCQVDSQVTMMFWYRQQPGQSLTLIATANQGSEATYESGFVIDKFPISRPNLTFSTLTVSNMSPEDSSIYLCSVAQKVNTEAFFGQGTRLTVV.